These T cell receptor beta chains were read from a single sample in a study of identical twins. TCRdb re-called the 5' RACE reads with MiXCR, one entry per CDR3 protein. Of some 210,000 distinct CDR3 sequences detected, approximately 15% appear once; the ten largest clones hold 40%. This sample was also put to use in a study of T cells expressing NK-cell markers.

Material for sequencing was CD8+ T cells sorted from blood. These receptors were obtained from a woman aged 18-29 years in good health. Each CDR3 is given with its conserved first and last residue. A D gene is named only where the DNA matches it firmly. Size values are once, few and many counts, or a class for expanded clones, and some rows have none.

D	size	length	J	V	CDR3	DNA
-	-	13	TRBJ1-1	TRBV13	CASQGGMNTEVFF	TGTGCCAGCCAAGGGGGTATGAACACTGAAGTTTTCTTT
-	-	17	TRBJ2-2	TRBV2	CASIGGRLGANTGELFF	TGTGCCAGCATAGGGGGTCGCTTGGGGGCCAACACCGGGGAGCTGTTTTTT
-	-	15	TRBJ2-2	TRBV7-9	CASSRAGSNTGELFF	TGTGCCAGCAGCCGCGCTGGATCGAACACCGGGGAGCTGTTTTTT
TRBD2	-	18	TRBJ2-2	TRBV12-3/TRBV12-4	CASSSQGLAGIGDGELFF	TGTGCCAGCAGCTCCCAGGGACTAGCGGGGATCGGAGACGGGGAGCTGTTTTTT
TRBD2	-	14	TRBJ2-5	TRBV12-3/TRBV12-4	CASRVSGGLQTQYF	TGTGCCAGCAGGGTTAGCGGGGGTTTGCAGACCCAGTACTTC
-	-	13	TRBJ2-7	TRBV20-1	CSVRPSFSYEQYF	TGCAGTGTCCGGCCCAGCTTCTCCTACGAGCAGTACTTC
-	few	17	TRBJ2-3	TRBV6-5	CASSLGRILLSTDTQYF	TGTGCCAGCAGTTTGGGACGGATTTTACTTAGCACAGATACGCAGTATTTT
TRBD2	few	15	TRBJ2-1	TRBV10-3	CAISEGTSGSDEQFF	TGTGCCATCAGCGAAGGGACTAGCGGGAGCGATGAGCAGTTCTTC
-	-	14	TRBJ2-7	TRBV14	CASSYRRGGYEQYF	TGTGCCAGCAGCTACCGGAGGGGGGGCTACGAGCAGTACTTC
-	few	13	TRBJ1-1	TRBV30	CAWSVRGADEAFF	TGTGCCTGGAGTGTACGGGGGGCGGATGAAGCTTTCTTT
TRBD1	few	16	TRBJ2-7	TRBV13	CASSPSGQGLAYEQYF	TGTGCCAGCAGCCCCTCCGGACAGGGACTTGCCTACGAGCAGTACTTC
-	-	14	TRBJ1-2	TRBV20-1	CSAPRTEASAGYTF	TGCAGTGCCCCTAGGACCGAGGCTTCAGCTGGCTACACCTTC
-	-	15	TRBJ2-5	TRBV5-1	CASSSSNPVRETQYF	TGCGCCAGCAGCTCGTCAAACCCCGTTCGGGAGACCCAGTACTTC
TRBD1	-	15	TRBJ2-3	TRBV14	CASSQAGQGIGTQYF	TGTGCCAGCAGCCAGGCGGGACAGGGGATCGGTACGCAGTATTTT
-	-	16	TRBJ1-3	TRBV12-3/TRBV12-4	CASSILRGAGGNTIYF	TGTGCCAGCAGTATCCTCCGAGGGGCGGGTGGAAACACCATATATTTT
-	-	15	TRBJ2-5	TRBV9	CASSVGSGSRETQYF	TGTGCCAGCAGCGTGGGCAGTGGGAGTCGCGAGACCCAGTACTTC
TRBD2	-	15	TRBJ2-7	TRBV10-2	CASAGASGRAHEQYF	TGCGCCAGCGCCGGGGCTAGCGGGAGGGCCCACGAGCAGTACTTC
-	few	14	TRBJ2-7	TRBV12-3/TRBV12-4	CASTPAESFYEQYF	TGTGCCAGCACCCCAGCGGAATCCTTCTACGAGCAGTACTTC
-	few	14	TRBJ1-1	TRBV12-3/TRBV12-4	CASRRTRWTTEAFF	TGTGCCAGCAGGAGGACCCGGTGGACCACTGAAGCTTTCTTT
-	few	15	TRBJ2-7	TRBV9	CASSVDWPSFYEQYF	TGTGCCAGCAGCGTAGATTGGCCCTCTTTCTACGAGCAGTACTTC
-	few	14	TRBJ2-7	TRBV18	CASLPARKGCEQYF	TGTGCCAGCTTACCCGCCCGAAAAGGATGCGAGCAGTACTTC
TRBD1	-	15	TRBJ2-3	TRBV15	CATSKGTGRVNTQYF	TGTGCCACCAGCAAAGGGACAGGGCGTGTGAATACGCAGTATTTT
TRBD2	few	15	TRBJ2-7	TRBV25-1	CASSEASGREYEQYF	TGTGCCAGCAGTGAGGCTAGCGGGAGGGAATACGAGCAGTACTTC
-	-	12	TRBJ2-1	TRBV29-1	CSVPRTTSEQFF	TGCAGCGTTCCTCGTACTACAAGTGAGCAGTTCTTC
TRBD1	-	16	TRBJ1-1	TRBV27	CASSLYWAGGNTEAFF	TGTGCCAGCAGTTTATATTGGGCAGGGGGTAACACTGAAGCTTTCTTT
-	-	14	TRBJ2-1	TRBV7-6	CASSLGGTPNEQFF	TGTGCCAGCAGCTTAGGTGGGACCCCAAATGAGCAGTTCTTC
-	-	12	TRBJ2-2	TRBV11-2	CASSFPAGELFF	TGTGCCAGCAGCTTCCCCGCCGGGGAGCTGTTTTTT
-	few	14	TRBJ1-1	TRBV11-2	CASSLAIRPDEAFF	TGTGCCAGCAGCTTAGCAATACGTCCGGATGAAGCTTTCTTT
-	few	14	TRBJ2-6	TRBV7-6	CASSPLSGANVLTF	TGTGCCAGCAGCCCGCTCTCTGGGGCCAACGTCCTGACTTTC